This T cell receptor (beta chain) is from a study of T cell responses to AZD1222 COVID-19 vaccine. Findings and limits, study-wide: In all cases, repertoires were sampled only after the peak T cell response.

Deletions cut 3 bases from V and 5 bases from J, with 11 bases between. The CDR3 sequence is 13 residues long. CDR1 and CDR2 from the germline V gene are SGHTS and YDEGEE. Method: immunoSEQ multiplex PCR; TCRdb's copy keeps in-frame clones and lacks some. The repertoire has 100,000 to 150,000 clones, around 94% of them found once; the top ten carry roughly 6.6%. To note about this clone: The target antigen is unknown.

Source: peripheral blood, taken on day 0 of AZD1222 vaccination. The source of this sequence is an adult in good health. The V and J genes are TRBV5-8 and TRBJ2-5; TRBD1 is a possible D gene (6 bases). The CDR3 DNA follows: TGTGCCAGCAGCTCTACAGGGTTGGAGACCCAGTACTTC. Amino acid sequence: CASSSTGLETQYF.